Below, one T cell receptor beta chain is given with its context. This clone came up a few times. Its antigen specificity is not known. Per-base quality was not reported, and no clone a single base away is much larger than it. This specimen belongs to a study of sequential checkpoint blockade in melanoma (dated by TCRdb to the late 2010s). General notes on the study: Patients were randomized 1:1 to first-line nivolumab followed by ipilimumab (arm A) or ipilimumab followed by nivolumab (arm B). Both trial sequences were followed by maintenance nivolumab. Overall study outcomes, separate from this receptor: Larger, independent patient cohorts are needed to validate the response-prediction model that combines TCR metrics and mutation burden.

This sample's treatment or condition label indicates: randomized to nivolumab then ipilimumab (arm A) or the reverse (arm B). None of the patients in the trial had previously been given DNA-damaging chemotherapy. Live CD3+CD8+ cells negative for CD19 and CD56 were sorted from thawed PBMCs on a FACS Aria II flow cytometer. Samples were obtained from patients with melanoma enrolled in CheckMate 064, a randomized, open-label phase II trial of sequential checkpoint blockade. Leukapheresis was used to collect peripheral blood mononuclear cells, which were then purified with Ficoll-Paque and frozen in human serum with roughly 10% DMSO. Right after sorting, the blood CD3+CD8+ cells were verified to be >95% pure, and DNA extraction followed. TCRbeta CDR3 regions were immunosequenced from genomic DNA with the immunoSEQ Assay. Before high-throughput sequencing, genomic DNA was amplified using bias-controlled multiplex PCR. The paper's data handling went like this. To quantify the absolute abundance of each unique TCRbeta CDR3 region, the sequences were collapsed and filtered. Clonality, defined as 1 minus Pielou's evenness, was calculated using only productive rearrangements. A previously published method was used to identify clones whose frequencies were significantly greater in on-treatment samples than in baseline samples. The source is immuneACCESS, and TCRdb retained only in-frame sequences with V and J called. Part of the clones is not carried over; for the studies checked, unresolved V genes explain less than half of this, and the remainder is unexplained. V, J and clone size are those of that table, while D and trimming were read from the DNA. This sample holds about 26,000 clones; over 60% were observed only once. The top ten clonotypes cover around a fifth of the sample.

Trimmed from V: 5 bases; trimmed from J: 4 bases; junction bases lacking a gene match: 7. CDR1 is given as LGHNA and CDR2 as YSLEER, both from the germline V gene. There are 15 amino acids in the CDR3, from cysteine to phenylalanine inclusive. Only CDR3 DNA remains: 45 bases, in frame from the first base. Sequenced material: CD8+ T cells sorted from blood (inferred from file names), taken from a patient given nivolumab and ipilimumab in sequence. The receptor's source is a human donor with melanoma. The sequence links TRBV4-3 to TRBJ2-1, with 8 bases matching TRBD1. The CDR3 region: CASSMDRALYNEQFF. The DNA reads TGCGCCAGCAGCATGGACAGGGCCCTTTACAATGAGCAGTTCTTC.